The 25 T cell receptor beta chains below all came from one sample that was sequenced in a study of blood T cell repertoires in COVID-19. Sequencing used immunoSEQ multiplex PCR; TCRdb keeps in-frame clones, though not all of them. The data show about 300,000 clones, around 90% seen once. Sequenced: peripheral blood. The receptors here all came from a man younger than 35 who had recovered from COVID-19.

The chain is built from TRBV10-3 and TRBJ1-5; possible D gene TRBD1, 5 bases. Per germline, CDR1 ENHRY and CDR2 SYGVKD. V was clipped by 3 bases and J by 4 bases, with 16 bases between them. CDR3 length: 16 residues. The CDR3 sequence: CAISDKGKQENQPQHF. The CDR3 DNA sequence: TGTGCCATCAGTGATAAGGGGAAACAGGAGAATCAGCCCCAGCATTTT.

This clone has only a few counts. The rearrangement uses TRBV2 and TRBJ1-2, with 7 nucleotides matching TRBD1. Looked up from germline, CDR1 is SNHLY and CDR2 is FYNNEI. The CDR3 loop spans 14 amino acids. With 5 bases clipped from V and 2 bases from J, the junction kept 5 bases outside the gene matches. The DNA of the CDR3 is TGTGCCAGCAGTCCCCAGACAGGGAACTATGGCTACACCTTC. Protein product: CASSPQTGNYGYTF.

This clone has just one count. The J gene is TRBJ2-5, the V gene TRBV27, with D perhaps matching TRBD2 (7 bases). The CDR3 extends over 16 amino acids. The germline V and J ends were trimmed by 3 bases and 4 bases, with 18 bases remaining between them. Germline lookup yields CDR1 MNHEY and CDR2 SMNVEV (reference sequence). CDR3 sequence (DNA): TGTGCCAGCAGTTTCCGACGGGGGGCGGGAGTAGAGACCCAGTACTTC. Residues: CASSFRRGAGVETQYF.

The rearrangement joins TRBV24-1 to TRBJ2-5, with TRBD2 as a possible D gene (5 bases). Trimming removed 8 bases from V and 2 bases from J, with 23 bases in between. The CDR3 runs 17 residues. CDR1 and CDR2 (germline): KGHDR, SFDVKD. CDR3 amino acids: CATTERSNPMEQETQYF. The CDR3 DNA sequence: TGTGCCACCACTGAGCGGAGTAACCCTATGGAGCAAGAGACCCAGTACTTC.

The chain combines TRBV7-2 with TRBJ2-2; 9 bases agree with TRBD1. The CDR3 sequence is 15 residues long. Germline-derived CDR1 and CDR2 are SGHTA and FQGNSA. Trimming cost V 1 base and J 6 bases; bases outside gene matches: 3. The CDR3 DNA sequence: TGTGCCAGCAGCTTAGGGGACAGGGAGGCCGGGGAGCTGTTTTTT. Translation: CASSLGDREAGELFF.

Written as DNA, the CDR3 is TGTGCCACCAGTGACCCGGACAAAAGCTCCTATAATTCACCCCTCCACTTT. This encodes CATSDPDKSSYNSPLHF. The chain employs TRBV24-1 and TRBJ1-6; D is possibly TRBD1 (5 bases). The germline V gene has CDR1 KGHDR and CDR2 SFDVKD. V lost 4 bases and J lost 0, with 12 bases in between. The CDR3 spans 17 residues.

The CDR3 sequence: CASTSFPPSSYNEQFF. DNA for the CDR3: TGTGCCAGCACCTCCTTCCCCCCGAGTTCCTACAATGAGCAGTTCTTC. V and J are TRBV5-6 and TRBJ2-1; unclear D gene. With 6 bases removed from V and 1 base from J, the gap between germline ends came to 17 bases. The CDR3 spans 16 residues. Germline V gives CDR1 SGHDT, CDR2 YYEEEE.

For this clone: The sample contains more than one DNA sequence encoding this CDR3. The CDR3 DNA is TGTGCCAGCAGCTTCGGACAGGGGAACACTGAAGCTTTCTTT. Protein product: CASSFGQGNTEAFF. The V and J genes are TRBV11-2 and TRBJ1-1; 8 bases are shared with TRBD1. Unmatched junction bases numbered 1, after V lost 3 bases and J lost 1 base. The CDR3 runs 14 residues. Germline V gene lookup returns CDR1 SGHAT and CDR2 FQNNGV.

CDR3 sequence (DNA): TGTGCCAGCAGTGACTCCCCAGGGGAGAATTCACCCCTCCACTTT. Encoded protein: CASSDSPGENSPLHF. This chain joins TRBV6-4 and TRBJ1-6; TRBD1 is a possible D gene (6 bases). With 0 bases removed from V and 7 bases from J, the gap between germline ends came to 10 bases. Germline CDR1 reads MRHNA; CDR2 reads SNTAGT. The CDR3 has 15 residues.

The chain has TRBV7-2 and TRBJ2-7; TRBD1 agrees at 9 bases. The ends lost 5 bases at V and 5 bases at J; junction bases unmatched: 10. CDR1 and CDR2 from the germline V gene are SGHTA and FQGNSA. The CDR3 spans 15 residues. The CDR3 region is CASSTAGTGPNEQYF. As DNA, the CDR3 is TGTGCCAGCAGCACCGCCGGGACAGGGCCCAACGAGCAGTACTTC.

The chain joins TRBV30 to TRBJ2-3, with D possibly TRBD2 on 5 matching bases. The germline V and J ends were trimmed by 0 bases and 5 bases, with 12 bases remaining between them. Germline values: CDR1 GTSNPN, CDR2 SVGIG (reference sequence). The CDR3 spans 14 residues. In DNA, the CDR3 is TGTGCCTGGAGTGTATTCAGCGGAGAAGATACGCAGTATTTT. Encoded protein: CAWSVFSGEDTQYF.

CDR3 DNA: TGTGCCAGCAGCCAAGACCCAGGGGGCACTGCAAACACCATATATTTT. It translates to CASSQDPGGTANTIYF. V gene TRBV4-2 combines with J gene TRBJ1-3; TRBD1 matches 8 bases. The V and J ends lost 0 bases and 6 bases, in that order; junction bases with no gene match: 7. The CDR3 extends over 16 amino acids. The V gene's germline CDR1 is LGHNA and CDR2 YNFKEQ.

The chain links TRBV2 to TRBJ2-5, with 12 bases identical to TRBD2. Germline V CDR1 and CDR2: SNHLY, FYNNEI. The length of the CDR3 is 15 residues. Trimming cost V 6 bases and J 1 base; bases outside gene matches: 3. The CDR3 DNA reads as TGTGCCAGCAGAGGACTAGCGGGGAGCCAAGAGACCCAGTACTTC. Amino acids: CASRGLAGSQETQYF.

This clone was seen only once. The rearrangement links TRBV20-1 to TRBJ1-4; D might be TRBD1 (6 bases). CDR1 is DFQATT, CDR2 SNEGSKA, per germline (reference sequence). The CDR3 extends over 14 amino acids. V gave up 3 bases and J gave up 4 bases, with 12 bases separating them. In DNA form, the CDR3 reads TGCAGTGCTAGTCCCCAGGGGATTAATGAAAAACTGTTTTTT. As protein: CSASPQGINEKLFF.

The chain employs TRBV4-1 and TRBJ1-5; D might be TRBD1 (5 bases). V gave up 0 bases and J gave up 5 bases, with 14 bases separating them. The CDR3 is 16 residues long. Germline V gene sequence: CDR1 MGHRA, CDR2 YSYEKL. Here the CDR3 reads CASSQEPGRLDQPQHF. The CDR3 nucleotides read TGCGCCAGCAGCCAAGAGCCAGGGAGGCTCGATCAGCCCCAGCATTTT.

The chain joins TRBV15 to TRBJ1-4, with D perhaps matching TRBD1 (5 bases). Germline-derived CDR1 and CDR2 are LNHNV and YYDKDF (reference sequence). The CDR3 totals 14 residues. Trimming stripped 3 bases from V and 6 bases from J, with 11 bases between. The CDR3 here is CATSRDTSDEKLFF. Here the CDR3 DNA reads TGTGCCACCAGCAGGGACACCAGCGATGAAAAACTGTTTTTT. The full variable domain, rest sourced from reference TRBV15 and TRBJ1-4, is DAMVIQNPRYQVTQFGKPVTLSCSQTLNHNVMYWYQQKSSQAPKLLFHYYDKDFNNEADTPDNFQSRRPNTSFCFLDIRSPGLGDTAMYLCATSRDTSDEKLFFGSGTQLSVL.

The J gene is TRBJ2-7, the V gene TRBV4-1; 9 bases align to TRBD2. Trimming took 1 base from V and 2 from J; bases not matched to a gene: 3. The germline V gene encodes CDR1 MGHRA and CDR2 YSYEKL. The CDR3 extends over 15 amino acids. Here the CDR3 DNA reads TGCGCCAGCAGCCAAGTGGTAGCGGGAGCCTACGAGCAGTACTTC. Its translation is CASSQVVAGAYEQYF.

V usage is TRBV28 and J usage is TRBJ2-7; 11 bases map to TRBD1. This CDR3 is built from 17 residues. Germline assignment: CDR1 MDHEN and CDR2 SYDVKM. Trimming took 3 bases from V and 5 from J; bases not matched to a gene: 12. DNA for the CDR3: TGTGCCAGCAGTTTGACCGGACAGGGGGCGAACGGAGACGAGCAGTACTTC. This codes for CASSLTGQGANGDEQYF.

This chain connects TRBV19 to TRBJ1-1; D is perhaps TRBD1 (5 bases). Germline V lookup: CDR1 LNHDA, CDR2 SQIVND (reference sequence). Trimming removed 7 bases at V and 6 bases at J, with 21 bases between. This CDR3 contains 15 residues. The CDR3 reads CASIRQAGWGAEAFF. The CDR3 DNA sequence: TGTGCCAGTATAAGGCAGGCCGGGTGGGGCGCTGAAGCTTTCTTT. The full variable domain, completed using reference TRBV19 and TRBJ1-1, is DGGITQSPKYLFRKEGQNVTLSCEQNLNHDAMYWYRQDPGQGLRLIYYSQIVNDFQKGDIAEGYSVSREKKESFPLTVTSAQKNPTAFYLCASIRQAGWGAEAFFGQGTRLTVV.

With respect to this clone: Other DNA sequences in the sample encode the same CDR3. The chain couples TRBV29-1 to TRBJ2-1, with 8 bases matching TRBD2. Germline V gene sequence: CDR1 SQVTM, CDR2 ANQGSEA. The CDR3 covers 13 residues. J was trimmed by 4 bases and V by 4 bases; bases with no gene match: 3. This CDR3 reads CSVGSGGYNEQFF. The CDR3 DNA is TGCAGCGTTGGTTCGGGAGGGTACAATGAGCAGTTCTTC.

V and J are TRBV6-5 and TRBJ1-1, with a tentative D call TRBD1 (6 bases). The length of the CDR3 is 15 residues. Per the germline V gene, CDR1 is MNHEY and CDR2 is SVGAGI. Deletions cut 5 bases from V and 6 bases from J, with 19 bases between. The CDR3 DNA reads as TGTGCCAGCAGTCGCGTCATAGCGGGGGGGCCTGAAGCTTTCTTT. It is translated as CASSRVIAGGPEAFF.

This clone was seen a few times. The CDR3 sequence: CASSRTGGGYGYTF. The CDR3 nucleotides read TGTGCCAGCAGTCGGACAGGGGGCGGCTATGGCTACACCTTC. J is TRBJ1-2 and V is TRBV11-2; 11 bases are shared with TRBD1. Germline assignment: CDR1 SGHAT and CDR2 FQNNGV. The J segment lost 4 bases and the V segment lost 6 bases, leaving 4 bases of the junction unmatched. The CDR3 extends over 14 amino acids.

The V and J genes are TRBV19 and TRBJ1-4; D is unresolved. Trimming took off 6 bases at V and 6 bases at J, with 11 bases between the two ends. Per the germline V gene, CDR1 is LNHDA and CDR2 is SQIVND (reference sequence). The CDR3 length is 13 residues. CDR3 nucleotide sequence: TGTGCCAGTAGGTTGGCTGTCGATGAAAAACTGTTTTTT. It codes for CASRLAVDEKLFF.

This chain uses TRBV19 with TRBJ2-7; a possible D gene is TRBD2 (5 bases). This CDR3 comprises 15 residues. CDR1 and CDR2 (germline): LNHDA, SQIVND (reference sequence). Trimming took 5 bases from V and 2 from J, leaving 16 bases between them. The CDR3 bases are TGTGCCAGTAGTGAACGCGGGCCGGGCGCCTACGAGCAGTACTTC. This sequence encodes CASSERGPGAYEQYF.

The rearrangement joins TRBV15 to TRBJ2-1; D is perhaps TRBD2 (7 bases). V was trimmed by 0 bases and J by 2 bases, leaving 11 bases between them. Germline assignment: CDR1 LNHNV and CDR2 YYDKDF (reference sequence). This CDR3 contains 16 residues. The CDR3 DNA follows: TGTGCCACCAGCAGAGACCGGGGGGCCGCCTACAATGAGCAGTTCTTC. This gives the protein CATSRDRGAAYNEQFF.